This T cell receptor beta chain was profiled in a study of Tregs in tolerant kidney transplant recipients. Notes on the study in general: Findings come from small patient numbers and require larger validation. Biological reproducibility was not directly addressed in this study. Activated donor B cell expansion appeared to reveal the most relevant donor-specific TCRbeta repertoire.

Regarding this clone: Its target is unknown.

Germline V gives CDR1 MNHEY, CDR2 SVGAGI. CDR3 length equals 15 residues. Trimming shortened V by 2 bases and J by 1 base, and 9 bases separated the two germline ends. Unstimulated regulatory T cells (CD4+CD25+CD127-), CD4+CD25- non-regulatory cells, CD4 and CD8 cells were FACS-sorted from thawed PBMCs. Profiling relied on immunoSEQ multiplex PCR, and the TCRdb table lists in-frame clones only, not all of them. The table lists under 300,000 clones, 80% to 85% of them singletons. The sequence was obtained from a human donor in good health. Specimen: CD4+ T cells from blood. The chain carries TRBV6-5 and TRBJ1-3; weak D call: TRBD1 (5 bases). CDR3 nucleotide sequence: TGTGCCAGCAGTTACGAGGGGATATCTGGAAACACCATATATTTT. This translates into CASSYEGISGNTIYF.